Listed below are T cell receptor beta chains from one sample, sequenced in a study of blood T cells in healthy people across ages. A single record per CDR3 protein comes from TCRdb applying MiXCR to the 5' RACE reads. The sample records 750,000 or so distinct CDR3 sequences, 25% being singletons. The sample was also linked to a second study, of T cells of mothers and their children.

The specimen sequenced was blood. The receptors were gathered from a boy between 5 and 17 years old in good health. CDR3s include the opening cysteine and the closing phenylalanine or tryptophan. A D gene is named only where the DNA matches it firmly. Clone size is given for some rows only: seen once, a few or many times, or a class if the clone is expanded.

V | D | size | length | CDR3
TRBV20-1 | TRBD1 | NA | 15 | CSARDPTGLGLGQYF
TRBV24-1 | TRBD1 | few | 15 | CATSAFPRGQDGYTF
TRBV29-1 | NA | NA | 12 | CSAAGGSEKLFF
TRBV3-1 | NA | few | 13 | CASSQDLKDEQYF
TRBV7-2 | NA | NA | 14 | CASSTSTGDQPQHF
TRBV6-1 | NA | NA | 11 | CASSLPMGQFF
TRBV27 | NA | few | 15 | CASSLSPLTNEKLFF
TRBV6-5 | TRBD1 | NA | 17 | CASSYSGPQGAHHEQYF
TRBV6-2/TRBV6-3 | NA | NA | 15 | CASRSYRELDETQYF
TRBV6-5 | TRBD2 | NA | 15 | CASSRGTSGSREQYF
TRBV7-9 | NA | NA | 15 | CASSPRTLVDEKLFF
TRBV18 | TRBD1 | few | 13 | CASSHGQGHGYTF
TRBV4-1 | TRBD1 | NA | 17 | CASSHVEIGTGDNEQFF
TRBV2 | TRBD2 | NA | 15 | CAIKPPGLGLYEQYF
TRBV11-2 | NA | NA | 14 | CASSSAFHTDTQYF
TRBV25-1 | TRBD2 | NA | 16 | CASSVWTSGTYNEQFF
TRBV6-1 | TRBD2 | NA | 14 | CASSPTSGGKLGLF
TRBV14 | NA | NA | 15 | CASSHLFGKTETQYF
TRBV7-9 | NA | NA | 17 | CASSLDFWGSSYNEQFF
TRBV7-9 | TRBD1 | few | 15 | CASSLAGTVGTEAFF
TRBV6-5 | TRBD2 | NA | 15 | CASSKLAGGLYEQYF
TRBV7-2 | NA | NA | 13 | CASSLEWIETQYF
TRBV7-2 | TRBD1 | few | 15 | CASSIRTGVDSPLHF
TRBV20-1 | NA | few | 14 | CSARPASFGNEQFF
TRBV20-1 | TRBD2 | NA | 15 | CSAPGPASGSNEQFF
TRBV4-2 | NA | NA | 13 | CASSQDQGNEQYF
TRBV7-9 | NA | few | 16 | CASSLLQQGRDTEAFF
TRBV7-2 | NA | NA | 14 | CASSWDKLVYEQYF
TRBV13 | NA | NA | 13 | CASSIRPGAEAFF
TRBV4-3 | NA | NA | 13 | CASSQDRGGRASF
TRBV28 | NA | NA | 13 | CASSFAGGDTQYF
TRBV27 | NA | NA | 13 | CASSPWSNNEQFF
TRBV9 | NA | NA | 13 | CASSVSRTNEQFF
TRBV12-3/TRBV12-4 | TRBD2 | few | 11 | CASKLAGPLFF
TRBV14 | NA | NA | 19 | CASSQVWDGVFIAEETQYF
TRBV9 | NA | NA | 13 | CASSGYRVGTQYF
TRBV7-9 | TRBD2 | few | 19 | CASSLPGLAGGESYNEQFF
TRBV5-5 | TRBD1 | NA | 19 | CASSLAGRWDSATNEKLFF
TRBV5-1 | NA | NA | 17 | CASSSKITGKVVDEQFF
TRBV20-1 | NA | few | 14 | CSARDRARAYEQYF
TRBV27 | NA | NA | 13 | CASSFIGDQPQHF
TRBV6-4 | NA | NA | 12 | CASSDKDNEQFF
TRBV12-3/TRBV12-4 | NA | NA | 13 | CATSRGPQETQYF
TRBV7-6 | NA | NA | 16 | CASSWGSKEDYNEQFF
TRBV5-1 | NA | NA | 15 | CASSLLSSTGETQYF
TRBV2 | NA | few | 14 | CASSGVPTSYEQYF
TRBV4-1 | TRBD2 | NA | 15 | CASSQVAGGPYEQYF
TRBV6-1 | NA | few | 15 | CASSGNLGSAEKLFF
TRBV20-1 | NA | NA | 14 | CSARLGGGIGGYTF
TRBV3-1 | NA | NA | 13 | CASSQDLPNEQFF
TRBV12-3/TRBV12-4 | NA | few | 14 | CASSHRSVNTEAFF
TRBV20-1 | NA | few | 15 | CSARDNRQGREKLFF
TRBV9 | TRBD2 | NA | 15 | CASSVSGTTTLEQFF